This paragraph reports one TCR beta chain. The sample originates from a study of blood T cell repertoires in COVID-19. Across the study: Some COVID-19 samples were acute and others convalescent; all came from the United States, Italy and Spain. PBMCs, B-cell-depleted T cells, or T cells provided the cDNA or gDNA that made up the material.

Authors' analysis steps: Researchers report that nucleated cell counts were estimated from reference gene primer amplification. TCRdb's copy holds only in-frame clones and misses some; the assay was immunoSEQ multiplex PCR. V, J and clone size are those of that table, while D and trimming were read from the DNA. Of 120,000 to 150,000 clones listed, about 84% were seen once; the top ten hold roughly 13%. The CDR3 has 15 residues. Germline V lookup: CDR1 SGDLS, CDR2 YYNGEE. Trimming took 4 bases from V and 6 from J; bases not matched to a gene: 4. The V and J genes are TRBV9 and TRBJ2-1; 13 nucleotides line up with TRBD2. The receptor comes from a man between 60 and 70 years old with active or convalescent COVID-19. Sequenced material: peripheral blood. The CDR3 DNA reads TGTGCCAGCAGCCCTCGGACTAGCGGGAGCAATGAGCAGTTCTTC. It yields the protein CASSPRTSGSNEQFF.